One and the same sample provided the 13 T cell receptor beta chains below, sequenced in a study of T cell changes during pregnancy in multiple sclerosis. Using immunoSEQ multiplex PCR, the repertoire was profiled, and TCRdb retains in-frame clones only, with some absent. The data contain approximately 44,000 clones, approximately 91% of them singletons. Here the sequenced sample was CD4+ T cells from peripheral blood mononuclear cells, taken in the second trimester of pregnancy. The receptors come from a female donor in good health, enrolled as a control in a pregnancy study.

The CDR3 sequence: CSVSGGTYYEQYF. In DNA form, the CDR3 reads TGCAGCGTCTCCGGGGGGACTTACTACGAGCAGTACTTC. The chain carries TRBV29-1 and TRBJ2-7; 7 positions agree with TRBD2. Germline assignment: CDR1 SQVTM and CDR2 ANQGSEA. This CDR3 comprises 13 residues. The trim removed 6 bases at V and 3 bases at J, leaving 8 bases unmatched.

This sequence joins TRBV14 and TRBJ1-3; D remains unclear. V was cut by 2 bases and J by 4 bases, with 3 bases left in between. The germline V gene encodes CDR1 SGHDN and CDR2 FVKESK. The CDR3 has 12 residues. The CDR3 DNA reads TGTGCCAGCAGCCAATCAGGAAACACCATATATTTT. It yields the protein CASSQSGNTIYF.

The V and J genes are TRBV11-2 and TRBJ2-5, with D possibly being TRBD2 (5 bases). V was cut by 1 base and J by 4 bases, with 16 bases left in between. Germline assignment: CDR1 SGHAT and CDR2 FQNNGV. The CDR3 has 16 residues. The CDR3 sequence is CASSLAPFTSLETQYF. CDR3 nucleotides: TGTGCCAGCAGCTTAGCCCCCTTTACTAGTCTAGAGACCCAGTACTTC. Looking up the rest from reference TRBV11-2 and TRBJ2-5 gives the full variable domain: EAGVAQSPRYKIIEKRQSVAFWCNPISGHATLYWYQQILGQGPKLLIQFQNNGVVDDSQLPKDRFSAERLKGVDSTLKIQPAKLEDSAVYLCASSLAPFTSLETQYFGPGTRLLVL.

The table lists this clone with a count of one. This chain joins TRBV5-1 and TRBJ1-3, with 9 bases lining up with TRBD1. V shed 5 bases and J 3 bases; nucleotides not matched to a gene: 3. The CDR3 length is 14 residues. Germline V gives CDR1 SGHRS, CDR2 YFSETQ. The CDR3 here is CASSTGGNGNTIYF. CDR3 coding DNA: TGCGCCAGCAGTACAGGGGGCAATGGAAACACCATATATTTT.

This clone was counted between two and nine times. The CDR3, as DNA: TGTGCCAGCAGCTTCCTAGCGGGAGACGGCGAGCAGTACTTC. Amino acids: CASSFLAGDGEQYF. The chain uses TRBV5-6 and TRBJ2-7, with 10 bases that match TRBD2. The CDR3 runs to 14 residues. Germline loops: CDR1 SGHDT, CDR2 YYEEEE. V trimming: 2 bases; J trimming: 6 bases; junction bases outside the gene matches: 5.

The chain uses TRBV6-5 and TRBJ1-2, with TRBD1 matching over 11 bases. The V segment lost 2 bases and the J segment 4 bases; nucleotides outside the gene matches: 6. The germline CDR1 and CDR2 sequences are MNHEY and SVGAGI. The CDR3 loop spans 16 amino acids. CDR3 sequence: CASSYVRTGGGYGYTF. CDR3 sequence (DNA): TGTGCCAGCAGTTACGTGAGGACAGGGGGCGGCTATGGCTACACCTTC.

The chain links TRBV7-3 to TRBJ2-1, with TRBD2 identical over 13 bases. The V and J ends lost 4 bases and 6 bases, in that order; junction bases with no gene match: 6. From germline, CDR1 is SGHTA and CDR2 FQGTGA. This CDR3 has 16 amino acids. The CDR3 region is CASSSRTSGSGNEQFF. The CDR3 DNA reads as TGTGCCAGCAGCTCTCGGACTAGCGGGAGTGGCAATGAGCAGTTCTTC.

The rearrangement uses TRBV11-2 and TRBJ2-7, with 10 bases fitting TRBD2. V lost 0 bases, J lost 5 bases, and 1 base stayed unmatched. Germline CDR1 SGHAT, CDR2 FQNNGV. The CDR3 covers 14 residues. CDR3 nucleotides: TGTGCCAGCAGCTTAGACGGGACTAGCGACGAGCAGTACTTC. Residues: CASSLDGTSDEQYF.

The chain carries TRBV7-3 and TRBJ1-1; TRBD1 matches at 8 bases. There are 13 residues in the CDR3. Germline values: CDR1 SGHTA, CDR2 FQGTGA. V lost 5 bases to trimming and J lost 7 bases; unmatched junction nucleotides: 6. CDR3 sequence: CASSIDRGGEAFF. CDR3 coding DNA: TGTGCCAGCAGCATTGACAGGGGCGGTGAAGCTTTCTTT.

The chain links TRBV28 to TRBJ2-1; D is undetermined. The germline V gene has CDR1 MDHEN and CDR2 SYDVKM. The germline V and J ends were trimmed by 4 bases and 0 bases, with 10 bases remaining between them. The CDR3 is 15 amino acids. Written as DNA, the CDR3 is TGTGCCAGCAGTTCCCCACCTAGCTCCTACAATGAGCAGTTCTTC. It codes for CASSSPPSSYNEQFF.

The CDR3 bases are TGTGCCAGCAGCGGTCCGGGAGGGGCCAACGTCCTGACTTTC. It codes for CASSGPGGANVLTF. The rearrangement uses TRBV7-3 and TRBJ2-6, with a possible D match to TRBD2 (5 bases). From germline, CDR1 is SGHTA and CDR2 FQGTGA. This CDR3 contains 14 residues. The ends were cut back, 5 bases at V and 4 bases at J, with 9 bases in the middle.

The V gene is TRBV18, the J gene TRBJ2-7, with 7 nucleotides matching TRBD2. Germline CDR1 is KGHSH and CDR2 is LQKENI. The V and J ends lost 6 bases and 4 bases, in that order; junction bases with no gene match: 9. The CDR3 runs 14 residues. The CDR3 protein is CASSQSREGYEQYF. The CDR3 nucleotides are TGTGCCAGCTCCCAGTCTAGGGAGGGGTACGAGCAGTACTTC.

The chain couples TRBV6-4 to TRBJ2-3, with 10 nucleotides matching TRBD2. The CDR3 spans 14 residues. Germline values: CDR1 MRHNA, CDR2 SNTAGT. V was pared by 7 bases and J by 4 bases, with 5 bases of the junction left unmatched. DNA of the CDR3: TGTGCCAGCAAAGCGGGGGGGCCCGCAGATACGCAGTATTTT. This codes for CASKAGGPADTQYF.